This T cell receptor beta chain was profiled in a study of blood T cell repertoires in COVID-19. Across the study: Donors in the United States, Italy and Spain gave samples during acute or convalescent COVID-19. Sources were T cells, B-cell-depleted T cells, or PBMCs; the material itself was cDNA or gDNA.

Germline CDR1 reads MNHEY; CDR2 reads SVGEGT. V shed 2 bases and J shed 6 bases, with 13 bases lying between them. The CDR3 consists of 14 residues. This clone has just a few counts. Original handling: The assay estimated nucleated cells by amplifying reference gene primers. The protocol was immunoSEQ multiplex PCR, while the TCRdb copy is restricted to in-frame clones and leaves out a portion. From that table come the V and J calls and clone size; the DNA was used to work out D and trimming. Seen here are about 260,000 clones, over 75% observed once, and the top ten hold approximately 0.7%. The V call is TRBV6-2 or TRBV6-3, the J call TRBJ1-1, with TRBD1 as a possible D gene (5 bases). This TCR was sampled from a human donor in a cohort sampled during active COVID-19. The sequencing input was peripheral blood. Here the CDR3 reads CASSYGTGLSEAFF. DNA of the CDR3: TGTGCCAGCAGTTACGGGACGGGACTCTCTGAAGCTTTCTTT.